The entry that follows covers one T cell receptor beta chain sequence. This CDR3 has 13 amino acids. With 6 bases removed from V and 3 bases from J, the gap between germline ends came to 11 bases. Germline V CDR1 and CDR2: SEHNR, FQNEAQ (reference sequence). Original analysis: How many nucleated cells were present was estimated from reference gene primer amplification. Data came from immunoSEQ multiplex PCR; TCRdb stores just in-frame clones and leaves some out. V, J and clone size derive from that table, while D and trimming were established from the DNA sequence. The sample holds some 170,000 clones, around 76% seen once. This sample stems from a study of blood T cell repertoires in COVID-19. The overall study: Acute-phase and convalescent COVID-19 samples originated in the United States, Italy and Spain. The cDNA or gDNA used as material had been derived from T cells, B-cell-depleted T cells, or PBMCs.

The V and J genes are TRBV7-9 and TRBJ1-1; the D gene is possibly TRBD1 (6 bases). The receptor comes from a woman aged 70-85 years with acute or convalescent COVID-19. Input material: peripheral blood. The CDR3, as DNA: TGTGCCAGCAGGAGGGACACCGACACTGAAGCTTTCTTT. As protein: CASRRDTDTEAFF.